Listed here is a single T cell receptor (beta chain). Time point given: before trial treatment. This record comes from a study of low-dose radiotherapy and immunotherapy resistance in tumors. Study information: Radiation delivery to Cohort 1 consisted of 0.5 Gy per fraction every 2 weeks, summing to 6.5 Gy. Participants were given intravenous cyclophosphamide 200 mg/m2 every two weeks, one day before radiation and immunotherapy.

Alpha- and beta-chain coverage of first-strand cDNA came from TRAV- and TRBV-specific primers. TCR amplification ran roughly 21 PCR cycles using constant-region and V-primer adapter primers. TCRdb reanalysed the reads using MiXCR and keeps one entry per CDR3 protein. The sample lists under 90,000 distinct CDR3 sequences; around 17% were seen once. The CDR3 extends over 16 amino acids. Germline V gives CDR1 SGHRS, CDR2 YFSETQ. V was shortened by 4 bases and J by 2 bases, with 17 bases between the two germline ends. The source is a male donor with prostate cancer. The material was PBMCs, obtained before treatment. The genes are TRBV5-1 and TRBJ2-3; tentatively, D is TRBD1 (6 bases). The CDR3 nucleotides are TGCGCCAGCAGCCCGGGGACATCCGTCTCCACAGATACGCAGTATTTT. This gives the protein CASSPGTSVSTDTQYF.